This T cell receptor beta chain was sequenced for a study of regulatory T cells in long-lasting Graves disease. Study-level results: Persistent-disease Graves' patients showed less TCR diversity than new cases.

With respect to this clonotype: The antigen is unknown.

According to the study, TCR beta libraries were built with iRepertoire HTBI primers and CDR3-region Arm-PCR. TCRdb independently ran MiXCR on the multiplex PCR reads; one entry per CDR3 protein. The table lists hundreds of thousands of distinct CDR3 sequences, over 15% of them singletons. Germline V gene sequence: CDR1 SGHKS, CDR2 YYEKEE (reference sequence). V was clipped by 3 bases and J by 0 bases, with 9 bases between them. The CDR3 has 15 amino acids. Specified time point: newly diagnosed GD, antithyroid drugs for less than 3 months. From PBMCs, RNA was extracted and then used to make the TCR library. Patients were enrolled at an endocrinology department in Xi'an, China. The data were also submitted as part of a second study, on T cells in Graves' hyperthyroidism and ophthalmopathy. That work contributes: Expanded thyroid clonotypes (above 0.001) were mostly also found in blood.

This TCR was sampled from a man aged 35-49 years with Graves disease. The rearrangement links TRBV5-5 to TRBJ1-4; D remains ambiguous. The sequences come from peripheral blood mononuclear cells (PBMCs), collected at new diagnosis, from a patient treated with antithyroid drugs. The CDR3 spells CASSSRVATNEKLFF. The DNA for the CDR3 is TGTGCCAGCAGCTCACGAGTTGCAACTAATGAAAAACTGTTTTTT.